A single sample gave rise to the 5 T cell receptor beta chains below, sequenced in a study of T cells after yellow fever vaccination. One entry per CDR3 protein results from TCRdb running MiXCR on the 5' RACE reads. Of some 350,000 distinct CDR3 sequences listed, roughly 4.3% are singletons. The sequencing here drew on PBMCs, taken 5 days after the yellow fever booster vaccination. These receptors were taken from a man aged 18 to 35 who received the YFV17D yellow fever vaccine.

This clonotype was counted only a few times. The chain uses TRBV6-2 or TRBV6-3 and TRBJ2-1; 7 nucleotides line up with TRBD2. Trimming took 3 bases from V and 4 from J; bases not matched to a gene: 9. The CDR3 is 16 amino acids. The germline gives CDR1 MNHEY, CDR2 SVGEGT. The CDR3 loop reads CASSYWGGSSYNEQFF. CDR3 bases: TGTGCCAGCAGTTATTGGGGAGGGAGCTCTTACAATGAGCAGTTCTTC.

There are many counts of this clonotype. The CDR3 nucleotides are TGTGCCACCAGTGATTCCCGAAGTTTATCCGGGACAGGGGTCAGAGAGACCCAGTACTTC. Its translation: CATSDSRSLSGTGVRETQYF. J is TRBJ2-5 and V is TRBV24-1, with 10 bases fitting TRBD1. Germline CDR1 is KGHDR and CDR2 is SFDVKD. This CDR3 spans 20 amino acids. V shed 2 bases and J 4 bases; nucleotides not matched to a gene: 18.

The chain is built from TRBV7-9 and TRBJ1-1, with D maybe TRBD1 (5 bases). Germline assignment: CDR1 SEHNR and CDR2 FQNEAQ (reference sequence). The V and J ends lost 3 bases and 4 bases respectively, with 12 bases between them. The CDR3 covers 14 residues. The CDR3 reads CASSFSGPSTEAFF. In nucleotides, the CDR3 is TGTGCCAGCAGCTTCTCAGGGCCCAGCACTGAAGCTTTCTTT.

This clonotype was picked up a small number of times. The chain couples TRBV10-3 to TRBJ2-5, with a tentative D call TRBD2 (6 bases). V was pared by 7 bases and J by 4 bases, with 13 bases between. CDR1 is ENHRY and CDR2 is SYGVKD in the germline V gene. The CDR3 has 13 residues. The CDR3 DNA is TGTGCCATCAATCGACTAGTTGGAGAGACCCAGTACTTC. It encodes CAINRLVGETQYF.

This clonotype was seen repeatedly, ten times or more. The rearrangement uses TRBV28 and TRBJ1-1; the match to TRBD1 covers 9 bases. CDR3 length: 15 amino acids. Germline V gene data show CDR1 as MDHEN and CDR2 as SYDVKM. Trimming cost V 10 bases and J 0 bases; bases outside gene matches: 9. This chain's CDR3 is CATRYRQGVNTEAFF. CDR3 nucleotides: TGTGCCACCCGATACCGACAGGGGGTGAACACTGAAGCTTTCTTT.